This paragraph covers one T cell receptor (beta chain) sequence. The antigen is not known. The protocol was immunoSEQ multiplex PCR, while the TCRdb copy is restricted to in-frame clones and leaves out a portion. Among fewer than 85,000 clones listed, roughly 87% were seen once. This sample stems from a study of T cell responses to AZD1222 COVID-19 vaccine. The CDR3 contains 16 residues. CDR1 MNHEY and CDR2 SVGAGI come from the germline V gene. V gave up 2 bases and J gave up 3 bases; unmatched junction bases: 1. Findings of the study overall: Unmutated variant regions are reportedly targeted by nearly half of spike-specific TCRs. Researchers report vaccine-associated CD4 TCRs spanning spike, with dominance at 160-218 and 743-854. White British ancestry dominated among donors, who included more females, and clonal diversity was possibly underestimated. Sampling captured repertoires only after the peak T cell response.

V is TRBV6-5 and J is TRBJ2-2, with 12 bases identical to TRBD2. Sequencing was performed on peripheral blood, taken 28 days after the second AZD1222 dose. This receptor was obtained from an adult who received the AZD1222 COVID-19 vaccine. CDR3 residues: CASSYRTSGDTGELFF. CDR3 DNA sequence: TGTGCCAGCAGTTACCGGACTAGCGGGGACACCGGGGAGCTGTTTTTT.